One sample yielded the 27 T cell receptor beta chains listed below, sequenced in a study of cytomegalovirus exposure and HLA in healthy donors. Amplification used 60 Vbeta primers and 13 Jbeta primers. Only in-frame clones appear in the TCRdb table, and some are missing; sequencing was by immunoSEQ multiplex PCR. The sample has about 200,000 clones; 65% to 85% are singletons. The sequencing input was PBMCs. The receptors originated from a man younger than 40 in good health and CMV-seronegative.

CDR3 sequence (DNA): TGTGCCAGCAGCAATTACGGGACACGGTTTCCCCCCCTAGCTGAGCAGTACTTC. It yields the protein CASSNYGTRFPPLAEQYF. The rearrangement joins TRBV7-2 to TRBJ2-7, with D possibly being TRBD1 (6 bases). Trimming cost V 5 bases and J 7 bases, with 30 bases left between them. Germline V gives CDR1 SGHTA, CDR2 FQGNSA. This CDR3 has 18 amino acids.

This chain's CDR3 is CASSRGTGGNQPQHF. CDR3 DNA sequence: TGTGCCAGCTCGCGGGGAACAGGGGGGAATCAGCCCCAGCATTTT. This chain joins TRBV18 and TRBJ1-5, with TRBD1 matching 8 bases. This CDR3 comprises 15 residues. CDR1 KGHSH and CDR2 LQKENI come from the germline V gene. V gave up 6 bases and J gave up 4 bases; unmatched junction bases: 8.

The J gene is TRBJ1-2, the V gene TRBV28; 7 bases match TRBD1. Germline CDR1 MDHEN, CDR2 SYDVKM. J was trimmed by 8 bases and V by 6 bases; bases with no gene match: 6. CDR3 length equals 12 residues. Written as DNA, the CDR3 is TGTGCCAGCAGCCTACAGGGGTTCGGCTACACCTTC. It codes for CASSLQGFGYTF.

V gene TRBV25-1 combines with J gene TRBJ2-1; D not certain. V lost 5 bases, J lost 6 bases, and 5 bases lay in between. CDR1 and CDR2 from the germline V gene are MGHDK and SYGVNS. This CDR3 is 11 amino acids long. DNA of the CDR3: TGTGCCAGCAGTCCGAGCAATGAGCAGTTCTTC. Translated: CASSPSNEQFF.

The rearrangement uses TRBV11-2 and TRBJ1-4; maybe TRBD1 (6 bases). CDR1 is SGHAT and CDR2 is FQNNGV in the germline V gene. The ends were cut back, 4 bases at V and 0 bases at J, with 15 bases in the middle. The CDR3 runs to 17 residues. CDR3 sequence (DNA): TGTGCCAGCAGCTCCCGGGACAATCTTGCAACTAATGAAAAACTGTTTTTT. It yields the protein CASSSRDNLATNEKLFF.

In DNA, the CDR3 is TGTGCCAGCAGTGAAGCCGGTTGGGACAGAACCTACGAGCAGTACTTC. Protein sequence: CASSEAGWDRTYEQYF. V usage is TRBV6-1 and J usage is TRBJ2-7; 7 bases agree with TRBD1. This CDR3 has 16 residues. The junction had 7 bases not matched to a gene; V was cut back by 0 bases and J by 2 bases. CDR1 is MNHNS and CDR2 is SASEGT in the germline V gene.

The count of this clone is one. V gene TRBV7-9 combines with J gene TRBJ1-5; possibly TRBD1 for D (6 bases). CDR3 length equals 14 residues. The V gene's germline CDR1 is SEHNR and CDR2 FQNEAQ (reference sequence). V lost 5 bases to trimming and J lost 4 bases, with 12 bases between them. CDR3 sequence (DNA): TGTGCCAGCAGCGCACAGGGCAGAAATCAGCCCCAGCATTTT. Protein product: CASSAQGRNQPQHF.

V gene TRBV9 combines with J gene TRBJ2-7, with a tentative D call TRBD1 (7 bases). The ends were cut back, 5 bases at V and 2 bases at J, with 14 bases in the middle. The CDR3 contains 14 residues. The germline CDR1 and CDR2 sequences are SGDLS and YYNGEE. CDR3 region: CASSRGTDPYEQYF. For the CDR3, the DNA is TGTGCCAGCAGTCGCGGGACAGACCCCTACGAGCAGTACTTC. The entire variable domain, with the rest obtained from reference TRBV9 and TRBJ2-7, is as follows: DSGVTQTPKHLITATGQRVTLRCSPRSGDLSVYWYQQSLDQGLQFLIQYYNGEERAKGNILERFSAQQFPDLHSELNLSSLELGDSALYFCASSRGTDPYEQYFGPGTRLTVT.

The rearrangement links TRBV5-1 to TRBJ1-6; TRBD1 matches 7 bases. CDR3 size: 15 residues. J was trimmed by 5 bases and V by 4 bases; bases with no gene match: 6. Per germline, CDR1 SGHRS and CDR2 YFSETQ. The CDR3 here is CASSLYTGDNSPLHF. For the CDR3, the DNA is TGCGCCAGCAGCCTATATACAGGGGATAATTCACCCCTCCACTTT.

The rearrangement uses TRBV5-1 and TRBJ1-2; the match to TRBD1 covers 9 bases. The trim removed 4 bases at V and 6 bases at J, leaving 4 bases unmatched. The germline CDR1 and CDR2 sequences are SGHRS and YFSETQ. The CDR3 extends over 13 amino acids. The CDR3 is CASSATGGDGYTF. The CDR3 bases are TGCGCCAGCAGCGCTACAGGGGGCGATGGCTACACCTTC.

Comments on this clone: Compared with germline, one end of the junction differs, possibly owing to a read error. The rearrangement joins TRBV4-3 to TRBJ2-6; D is perhaps TRBD1 (5 bases). In germline, CDR1 is LGHNA, CDR2 YSLEER. The CDR3 contains 16 residues. Here the CDR3 reads CASSQDEDAGASVLTF. The CDR3 coding sequence is TGCGCCAGCAGCCAAGATGAGGATGCTGGGGCCAGCGTCCTGACTTTC.

This clone has a handful of counts. The rearrangement joins TRBV18 to TRBJ2-7, with a weak D call TRBD1 (6 bases). The CDR3 extends over 16 amino acids. Looked up from germline, CDR1 is KGHSH and CDR2 is LQKENI. The V end lost 2 bases, the J end lost 1 base, and 15 bases lay between the germline ends. The CDR3 loop is CASSPNAGRGSYEQYF. The CDR3 nucleotides are TGTGCCAGCTCACCAAATGCGGGCAGGGGTTCCTACGAGCAGTACTTC.

The V gene is TRBV9, the J gene TRBJ1-4, with a tentative D call TRBD1 (6 bases). The CDR3 is 15 amino acids. V was trimmed by 0 bases and J by 7 bases, leaving 13 bases between them. Germline lookup yields CDR1 SGDLS and CDR2 YYNGEE. Written as DNA, the CDR3 is TGTGCCAGCAGCGTAGCTGCGGGGGCGGGTGAAAAACTGTTTTTT. It translates to CASSVAAGAGEKLFF. Full variable domain (missing parts from reference TRBV9 and TRBJ1-4): DSGVTQTPKHLITATGQRVTLRCSPRSGDLSVYWYQQSLDQGLQFLIQYYNGEERAKGNILERFSAQQFPDLHSELNLSSLELGDSALYFCASSVAAGAGEKLFFGSGTQLSVL.

V gene TRBV18 combines with J gene TRBJ1-1; perhaps TRBD1 as D (5 bases). Trimming shortened V by 1 base and J by 11 bases, and 11 bases separated the two germline ends. The CDR3 loop spans 12 amino acids. The germline V gene encodes CDR1 KGHSH and CDR2 LQKENI. The CDR3 DNA reads as TGTGCCAGCTCACCACTTGGGCAGGGTGCTTTCTTT. Residues: CASSPLGQGAFF. The whole variable domain, filled in from reference TRBV18 and TRBJ1-1, reads NAGVMQNPRHLVRRRGQEARLRCSPMKGHSHVYWYRQLPEEGLKFMVYLQKENIIDESGMPKERFSAEFPKEGPSILRIQQVVRGDSAAYFCASSPLGQGAFFGQGTRLTVV.

The rearrangement links TRBV28 to TRBJ1-3; D call uncertain. This CDR3 contains 16 residues. Trimming removed 6 bases from V and 7 bases from J, with 22 bases in between. Germline V CDR1 and CDR2: MDHEN, SYDVKM. DNA for the CDR3: TGTGCCAGCAGCTCTCCAGACCTCCTAGGTCGGAACACCATATATTTT. This sequence encodes CASSSPDLLGRNTIYF.

This clone was counted between two and nine times. The junction does not match germline at one end; this may be a read error. This same CDR3 is encoded by further DNA sequences in the sample. The V gene is TRBV5-6, the J gene TRBJ2-6, with D tentatively TRBD1 (5 bases). Germline V CDR1 and CDR2: SGHDT, YYEEEE. CDR3 size: 14 residues. CDR3 DNA sequence: TGTGCCAGCAGCTTGTTATCTGGGGCCAGCGTCCTGACTTTC. Protein product: CASSLLSGASVLTF.

This clone appeared a single time. The genes are TRBV7-3 and TRBJ2-1; possible D gene TRBD1, 6 bases. The germline CDR1 and CDR2 sequences are SGHTA and FQGTGA. V dropped 3 bases and J dropped 9 bases, with 12 bases sitting between them. This CDR3 contains 13 residues. The CDR3: CASSLDPGVEQFF. The CDR3 DNA reads as TGTGCCAGCAGCTTGGATCCAGGGGTTGAGCAGTTCTTC. Combining the CDR3 with reference TRBV7-3 and TRBJ2-1 gives the whole variable domain GAGVSQTPSNKVTEKGKYVELRCDPISGHTALYWYRQSLGQGPEFLIYFQGTGAADDSGLPNDRFFAVRPEGSVSTLKIQRTERGDSAVYLCASSLDPGVEQFFGPGTRLTVL.

The V gene is TRBV7-2, the J gene TRBJ2-7, with 7 bases lining up with TRBD1. The CDR3 consists of 14 residues. The germline V gene encodes CDR1 SGHTA and CDR2 FQGNSA. The ends lost 3 bases at V and 1 base at J; junction bases unmatched: 3. Here the CDR3 DNA reads TGTGCCAGCAGCTTCCGGGACAGTTCCTACGAGCAGTACTTC. It encodes CASSFRDSSYEQYF.

This clone was observed a single time. CDR3 in amino acids: CASSEGQGRNTGELFF. Here the CDR3 DNA reads TGTGCCAGCAGTGAAGGACAGGGGAGGAACACCGGGGAGCTGTTTTTT. This chain connects TRBV6-1 to TRBJ2-2; 8 nucleotides line up with TRBD1. This CDR3 is 16 amino acids long. CDR1 MNHNS and CDR2 SASEGT come from the germline V gene. Trimming removed 1 base from V and 1 base from J; junction bases left unmatched: 2.

The rearrangement uses TRBV4-1 and TRBJ1-2; D is possibly TRBD1 (5 bases). The CDR3 consists of 15 residues. The germline gives CDR1 MGHRA, CDR2 YSYEKL. Trimming left V 4 bases short and J 5 bases short, with 17 bases between. The CDR3, as DNA: TGCGCCAGCAGCCCGCAGGGACTGTTTTTTTATGGCTACACCTTC. As protein: CASSPQGLFFYGYTF.

This chain joins TRBV5-6 and TRBJ1-6; the match to TRBD1 covers 10 bases. J was trimmed by 10 bases and V by 2 bases; bases with no gene match: 3. The CDR3 is 14 amino acids. Germline CDR1 and CDR2: SGHDT and YYEEEE. The CDR3 is CASSFGTGVSPLHF. The CDR3 DNA sequence: TGTGCCAGCAGCTTCGGGACAGGGGTCTCACCCCTCCACTTT. The full variable domain, completed using reference TRBV5-6 and TRBJ1-6, is DAGVTQSPTHLIKTRGQQVTLRCSPKSGHDTVSWYQQALGQGPQFIFQYYEEEERQRGNFPDRFSGHQFPNYSSELNVNALLLGDSALYLCASSFGTGVSPLHFGNGTRLTVT.

This clone was seen a handful of times. In DNA form, the CDR3 reads TGCAGCGTTGAAGAGACAGGGGGCTTCACTGAAGCTTTCTTT. Translated, it gives CSVEETGGFTEAFF. V and J are TRBV29-1 and TRBJ1-1; 10 bases map to TRBD1. Germline V CDR1 and CDR2: SQVTM, ANQGSEA. The CDR3 has 14 residues. The junction had 2 bases not matched to a gene; V was cut back by 0 bases and J by 4 bases.

This chain joins TRBV7-3 and TRBJ2-1; 11 bases align to TRBD2. Germline V gene data show CDR1 as SGHTA and CDR2 as FQGTGA. V trimming: 1 base; J trimming: 9 bases; junction bases outside the gene matches: 8. There are 16 residues in the CDR3. The CDR3 coding sequence is TGTGCCAGCAGCTTAATAGCGGGGGGGGAGGATTCTGAGCAGTTCTTC. Protein sequence: CASSLIAGGEDSEQFF.

This clone was recorded a few times. J is TRBJ1-6 and V is TRBV6-6, with 7 positions matching TRBD1. The CDR3 has 15 residues. The trim removed 0 bases at V and 7 bases at J, leaving 3 bases unmatched. Per germline, CDR1 MNHNY and CDR2 SVGAGI (reference sequence). CDR3 region: CASSYSSGGNSPLHF. Here the CDR3 DNA reads TGTGCCAGCAGTTACTCTTCAGGGGGAAATTCACCCCTCCACTTT.

Note on this clone: Relative to the germline gene, one junction end is altered; a read error may explain this. This chain connects TRBV2 to TRBJ1-1; possible D gene TRBD1, 6 bases. This CDR3 has 11 residues. CDR1 SNHLY and CDR2 FYNNEI come from the germline V gene. Written as DNA, the CDR3 is TGTGCCAGCAGTTTACAGGGACCTAACCTCTTT. It translates to CASSLQGPNLF.

The chain recombines TRBV14 with TRBJ2-7, with TRBD1 as a possible D gene (5 bases). Germline V gene lookup returns CDR1 SGHDN and CDR2 FVKESK. CDR3 size: 12 residues. Trimming removed 3 bases from V and 6 bases from J, with 9 bases in between. The CDR3 loop reads CASSHRTSEQYF. Here the CDR3 DNA reads TGTGCCAGCAGCCACAGGACATCCGAGCAGTACTTC.

The V and J genes are TRBV7-2 and TRBJ1-2; TRBD1 aligns across 8 bases. This CDR3 region has 13 residues. After removal of 2 bases from V and 8 bases from J, the junction contained 4 bases not matched to a gene. In germline, CDR1 is SGHTA, CDR2 FQGNSA. For the CDR3, the DNA is TGTGCCAGCAGCTTACAACAGGGGGGGGGCTACACCTTC. It translates to CASSLQQGGGYTF.